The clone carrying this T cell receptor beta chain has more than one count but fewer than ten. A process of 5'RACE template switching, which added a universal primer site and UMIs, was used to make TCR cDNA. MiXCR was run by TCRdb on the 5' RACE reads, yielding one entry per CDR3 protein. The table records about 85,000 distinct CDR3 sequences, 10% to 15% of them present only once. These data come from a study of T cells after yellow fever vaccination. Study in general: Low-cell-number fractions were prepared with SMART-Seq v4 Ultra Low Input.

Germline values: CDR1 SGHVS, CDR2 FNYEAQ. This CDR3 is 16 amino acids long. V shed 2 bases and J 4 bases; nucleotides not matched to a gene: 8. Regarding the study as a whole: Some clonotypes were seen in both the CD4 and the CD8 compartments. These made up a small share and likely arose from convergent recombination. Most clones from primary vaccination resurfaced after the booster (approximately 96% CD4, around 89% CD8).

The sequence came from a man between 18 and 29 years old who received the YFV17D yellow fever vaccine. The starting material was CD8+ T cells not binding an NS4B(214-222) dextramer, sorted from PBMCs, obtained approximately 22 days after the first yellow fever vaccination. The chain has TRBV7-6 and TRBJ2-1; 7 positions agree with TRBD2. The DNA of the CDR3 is TGTGCCAGCAGCTTACCTCGGCTAGCGGTATACAATGAGCAGTTCTTC. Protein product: CASSLPRLAVYNEQFF.